The rows below give T cell receptor beta chains drawn from one sample of a study of blood T cell repertoires in COVID-19. Using immunoSEQ multiplex PCR, the repertoire was profiled, and TCRdb retains in-frame clones only, with some absent. The sample has 200,000 or so clones, 75% to 90% seen once. Sequenced: peripheral blood. Every receptor here comes from a man in his 70s with active or convalescent COVID-19. Both conserved end residues are part of each CDR3. The order of the fields is CDR3 DNA, CDR3 protein, J gene, V gene, D gene, clone size. D genes are given only for firm matches. Only some rows state a clone size, as once, few, many or a class for expanded clones.

cdr3_nt: TGTGCCAGCAGTTTAACCCCGCTGGGCCGCTTTAGTAATTCACCCCTCCACTTT
cdr3_aa: CASSLTPLGRFSNSPLHF
j_call: TRBJ1-6
v_call: TRBV28
d_call: .
clone_size: .

cdr3_nt: TGTGCCAGCAGTTCTCCACTAACGGCAGATACGCAGTATTTT
cdr3_aa: CASSSPLTADTQYF
j_call: TRBJ2-3
v_call: TRBV27
d_call: .
clone_size: once

cdr3_nt: TGTGCCAGTAGTAGTGGGTCACGATCGCGCGGTGAGCAGTTCTTC
cdr3_aa: CASSSGSRSRGEQFF
j_call: TRBJ2-1
v_call: TRBV19
d_call: .
clone_size: .

cdr3_nt: TGTGCCAGCAGCCTACAAGGGGGCATGGGGACTGAAGCTTTCTTT
cdr3_aa: CASSLQGGMGTEAFF
j_call: TRBJ1-1
v_call: TRBV7-9
d_call: TRBD1
clone_size: .

cdr3_nt: TGTGCCAGCAGTTTTGGGCAGGGAGGCTATCAGCCCCAGCATTTT
cdr3_aa: CASSFGQGGYQPQHF
j_call: TRBJ1-5
v_call: TRBV28
d_call: .
clone_size: .

cdr3_nt: TGTGCCAGCGGGCTAGCGGGGGGGCAAGAGACCCAGTACTTC
cdr3_aa: CASGLAGGQETQYF
j_call: TRBJ2-5
v_call: TRBV5-4
d_call: TRBD2
clone_size: .

cdr3_nt: TGCGCCAGCAGCGAACGTACTAGCGGGAGTGTCACCGGGGAGCTGTTTTTT
cdr3_aa: CASSERTSGSVTGELFF
j_call: TRBJ2-2
v_call: TRBV5-1
d_call: TRBD2
clone_size: .

cdr3_nt: TGTGCCAGCAGCCCCGGGACATATGAATTTCGGGAGACCCAGTACTTC
cdr3_aa: CASSPGTYEFRETQYF
j_call: TRBJ2-5
v_call: TRBV7-8
d_call: .
clone_size: .

cdr3_nt: TGTGCCAGTAGTTTGGGCAGAAATAATTCACCCCTCCACTTT
cdr3_aa: CASSLGRNNSPLHF
j_call: TRBJ1-6
v_call: TRBV19
d_call: .
clone_size: .

cdr3_nt: TGCGCCAGCAGCCCCCCGGCGGGCGGCTATGGCTACACCTTC
cdr3_aa: CASSPPAGGYGYTF
j_call: TRBJ1-2
v_call: TRBV5-1
d_call: .
clone_size: few

cdr3_nt: TGTGCCAGCAGCTTAATACCCCCCACAGGTCAGATCGCCTTC
cdr3_aa: CASSLIPPTGQIAF
j_call: TRBJ1-2
v_call: TRBV7-9
d_call: .
clone_size: .

cdr3_nt: TGTGCCAGCAGCTTAGCGGTAGGGGATCAGCCCCAGCATTTT
cdr3_aa: CASSLAVGDQPQHF
j_call: TRBJ1-5
v_call: TRBV7-2
d_call: .
clone_size: .

cdr3_nt: TGTGCCAGCAGCTTGGTATCCGGGGGTGGGGACATTCAGTACTTC
cdr3_aa: CASSLVSGGGDIQYF
j_call: TRBJ2-4
v_call: TRBV5-5
d_call: .
clone_size: .

cdr3_nt: TGTGCCAGCAGGGACAGCGGGAGGGCAGGCGGGGAGCTGTTTTTT
cdr3_aa: CASRDSGRAGGELFF
j_call: TRBJ2-2
v_call: TRBV11-2
d_call: TRBD2
clone_size: once

cdr3_nt: TGTGCCTGGAGTGTCCGGGACAGAGCCAATGAAAAACTGTTTTTT
cdr3_aa: CAWSVRDRANEKLFF
j_call: TRBJ1-4
v_call: TRBV30
d_call: TRBD1
clone_size: once

cdr3_nt: TGTGCCAGCTCGGGATTGAAGACGGGTGAAGCTTTCTTT
cdr3_aa: CASSGLKTGEAFF
j_call: TRBJ1-1
v_call: TRBV2
d_call: .
clone_size: .

cdr3_nt: TGTGCCAGCAGCGTATTCGACACCGCGAACACCGGGGAGCTGTTTTTT
cdr3_aa: CASSVFDTANTGELFF
j_call: TRBJ2-2
v_call: TRBV9
d_call: .
clone_size: .

cdr3_nt: TGTGCCAGCAGCCAAGGTCTGGGCCGATATGTGAATGCTTTCTTT
cdr3_aa: CASSQGLGRYVNAFF
j_call: TRBJ1-1
v_call: TRBV14
d_call: .
clone_size: .

cdr3_nt: TGTGCCAGCAGCTCCTCTAGGGGCCGCCTTGGCTACACCTTC
cdr3_aa: CASSSSRGRLGYTF
j_call: TRBJ1-2
v_call: TRBV28
d_call: .
clone_size: .

cdr3_nt: TGTGCCAGCAGCCCGTCAGGCCCCTATGGCTACACCTTC
cdr3_aa: CASSPSGPYGYTF
j_call: TRBJ1-2
v_call: TRBV5-6
d_call: .
clone_size: .

cdr3_nt: TGTGCCAGCAGCCCCCTCGCGTACAATGAGCAGTTCTTC
cdr3_aa: CASSPLAYNEQFF
j_call: TRBJ2-1
v_call: TRBV11-2
d_call: .
clone_size: .

cdr3_nt: TGTGCCAGCAGCCAACCGGGACTAGCGGGGTTGAGCGAGCAGTACTTC
cdr3_aa: CASSQPGLAGLSEQYF
j_call: TRBJ2-7
v_call: TRBV3-1/TRBV3-2
d_call: TRBD2
clone_size: .

cdr3_nt: TGCAGTGCGGGACAGGGCTACGAGCAGTACTTC
cdr3_aa: CSAGQGYEQYF
j_call: TRBJ2-7
v_call: TRBV20-1
d_call: TRBD1
clone_size: .

cdr3_nt: TGTGCTAGTGGTTTGGGTCCGGGGAGGACCCAGTACTTC
cdr3_aa: CASGLGPGRTQYF
j_call: TRBJ2-5
v_call: TRBV12-5
d_call: .
clone_size: .

cdr3_nt: TGTGCCAGCAGTTGGAGACAGGGAAGTGAAGCTTTCTTT
cdr3_aa: CASSWRQGSEAFF
j_call: TRBJ1-1
v_call: TRBV6-2/TRBV6-3
d_call: TRBD1
clone_size: .

cdr3_nt: TGTGCCAGCACGCGGGCCCTATCGAACACTGAAGCTTTCTTT
cdr3_aa: CASTRALSNTEAFF
j_call: TRBJ1-1
v_call: TRBV3-1/TRBV3-2
d_call: .
clone_size: .

cdr3_nt: TGTGCCAGCAGCCTCGGACAAAATCAGCCCCAGCATTTT
cdr3_aa: CASSLGQNQPQHF
j_call: TRBJ1-5
v_call: TRBV6-5
d_call: .
clone_size: .

cdr3_nt: TGTGCCAGCAGGGAGGGAGGGGCCATCGGGGAAAAACTGTTTTTT
cdr3_aa: CASREGGAIGEKLFF
j_call: TRBJ1-4
v_call: TRBV2
d_call: .
clone_size: .

cdr3_nt: TGCAGCGTCCTACAGGGGATTGAGACCCAGTACTTC
cdr3_aa: CSVLQGIETQYF
j_call: TRBJ2-5
v_call: TRBV29-1
d_call: TRBD1
clone_size: .

cdr3_nt: TGTGCCAGCAGTTACGGTCCCCAGGGCACAGATACGCAGTATTTT
cdr3_aa: CASSYGPQGTDTQYF
j_call: TRBJ2-3
v_call: TRBV6-5
d_call: .
clone_size: .

cdr3_nt: TGCGCCAGCAGCCTCGATTACAGGGTACTAAATGAGCAGTTCTTC
cdr3_aa: CASSLDYRVLNEQFF
j_call: TRBJ2-1
v_call: TRBV4-3
d_call: .
clone_size: .

cdr3_nt: TGTGCCAGCAGTCTAACCGACAGAAGGGGCAATCAGCCCCAGCATTTT
cdr3_aa: CASSLTDRRGNQPQHF
j_call: TRBJ1-5
v_call: TRBV28
d_call: .
clone_size: .